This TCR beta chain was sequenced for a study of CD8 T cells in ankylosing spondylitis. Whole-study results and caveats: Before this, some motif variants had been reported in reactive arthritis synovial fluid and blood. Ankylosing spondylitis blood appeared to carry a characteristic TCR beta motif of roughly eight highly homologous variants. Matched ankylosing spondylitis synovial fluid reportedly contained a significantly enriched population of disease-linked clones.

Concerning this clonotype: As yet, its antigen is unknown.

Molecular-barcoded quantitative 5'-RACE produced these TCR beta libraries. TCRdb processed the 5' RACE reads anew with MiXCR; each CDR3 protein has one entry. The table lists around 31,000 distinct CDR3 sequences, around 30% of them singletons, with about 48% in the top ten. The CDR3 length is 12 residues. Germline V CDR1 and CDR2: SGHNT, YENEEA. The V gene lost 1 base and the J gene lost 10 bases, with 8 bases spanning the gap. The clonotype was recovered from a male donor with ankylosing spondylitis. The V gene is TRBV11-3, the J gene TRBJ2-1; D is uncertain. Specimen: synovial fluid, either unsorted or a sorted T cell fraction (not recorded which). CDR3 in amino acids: CASSLGSFEQFF. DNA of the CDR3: TGTGCCAGCAGCTTAGGCTCTTTCGAGCAGTTCTTC.